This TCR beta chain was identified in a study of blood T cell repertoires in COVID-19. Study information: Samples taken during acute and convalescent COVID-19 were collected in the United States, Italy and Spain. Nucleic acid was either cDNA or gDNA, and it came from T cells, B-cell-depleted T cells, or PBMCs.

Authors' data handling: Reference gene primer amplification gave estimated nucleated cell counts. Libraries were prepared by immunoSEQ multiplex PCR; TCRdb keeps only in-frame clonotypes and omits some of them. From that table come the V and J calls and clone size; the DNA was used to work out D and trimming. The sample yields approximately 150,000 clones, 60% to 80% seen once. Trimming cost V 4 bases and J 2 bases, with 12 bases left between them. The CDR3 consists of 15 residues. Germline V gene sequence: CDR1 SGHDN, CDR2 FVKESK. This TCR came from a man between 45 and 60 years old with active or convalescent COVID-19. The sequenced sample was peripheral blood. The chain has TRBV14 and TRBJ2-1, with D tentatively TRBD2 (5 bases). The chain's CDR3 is CASSPVGVTYNEQFF. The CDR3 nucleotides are TGTGCCAGCAGCCCCGTCGGGGTGACCTACAATGAGCAGTTCTTC.